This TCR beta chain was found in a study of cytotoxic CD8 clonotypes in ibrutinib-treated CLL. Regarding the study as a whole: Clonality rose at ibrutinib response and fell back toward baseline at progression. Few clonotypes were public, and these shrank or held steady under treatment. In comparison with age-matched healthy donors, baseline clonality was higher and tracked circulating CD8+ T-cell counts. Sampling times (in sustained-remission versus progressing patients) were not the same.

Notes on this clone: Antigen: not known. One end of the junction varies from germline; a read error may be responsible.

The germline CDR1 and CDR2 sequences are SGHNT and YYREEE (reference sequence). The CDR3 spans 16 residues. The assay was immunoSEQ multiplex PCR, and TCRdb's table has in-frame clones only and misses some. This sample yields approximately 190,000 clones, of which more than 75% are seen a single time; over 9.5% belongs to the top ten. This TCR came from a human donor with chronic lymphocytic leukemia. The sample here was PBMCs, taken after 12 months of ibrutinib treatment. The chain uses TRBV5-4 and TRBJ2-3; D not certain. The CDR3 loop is CASSLRGPSILPSADF. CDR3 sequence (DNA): TGTGCCAGCAGCTTACGTGGGCCTAGTATACTACCGAGTGCAGATTTT.